The TCR beta chain under discussion was sequenced for a study of T cell repertoires in cytomegalovirus infection. Study as a whole: Indications came from public TCR beta signatures; they pointed to CMV infection and to a matching HLA type. Study-level results: Predominance within the ex vivo response was attributable to HLA-C-restricted CMV-specific TCR beta clonotypes. Using cumulative public TCR beta family frequency, the authors identified those who carried CMV together with the relevant HLA.

TCRdb re-called the reads with MiXCR, one entry per CDR3 protein. The table shows about 490,000 distinct CDR3 sequences, with around 27% occurring only once. This clonotype was seen only a few times. The antigen remains unidentified. Germline V CDR1 and CDR2: SGHTA, FQGNSA. Trimming took 1 base from V and 8 from J, leaving 8 bases between them. There are 12 residues in the CDR3. The sample comprised PBMCs. The chain combines TRBV7-2 with TRBJ1-1, with D unresolved. This sequence was found in a human donor in good health (CMV status not recorded). Some clones in this sample may be carry-over from other donors' samples. In DNA form, the CDR3 reads TGTGCCAGCAGCTTAGATGCGACAGAAGCTTTCTTT. This codes for CASSLDATEAFF.